This T cell receptor beta chain was captured in a study of T cell responses to AZD1222 COVID-19 vaccine. The assay was immunoSEQ multiplex PCR, and TCRdb's table has in-frame clones only and misses some. The sample shows some 150,000 clones, and about 2.3% sits with its ten largest clones. The ends were cut back, 4 bases at V and 6 bases at J, with 12 bases in the middle. There are 13 residues in the CDR3. Germline CDR1 reads SGHRS; CDR2 reads YFSETQ. The chain recombines TRBV5-1 with TRBJ2-3; maybe TRBD2 (5 bases). Sequencing input: peripheral blood. The origin of this receptor is an adult in good health. The DNA for the CDR3 is TGCGCCAGCAGCCTTTACTCGGGGGATACGCAGTATTTT. Its protein is CASSLYSGDTQYF. Variable domain in full (rest from reference TRBV5-1 and TRBJ2-3): KAGVTQTPRYLIKTRGQQVTLSCSPISGHRSVSWYQQTPGQGLQFLFEYFSETQRNKGNFPGRFSGRQFSNSRSEMNVSTLELGDSALYLCASSLYSGDTQYFGPGTRLTVL.